This TCR beta chain was identified in a study of T cell changes during pregnancy in multiple sclerosis (dated by TCRdb to between 2018 and 2021). Some background on the complete study: In women with multiple sclerosis, the researchers looked at how the T cell repertoire shifted as pregnancy progressed.

A note on this clone: The antigen this receptor binds is unknown. Per-base quality was not reported, and no clone a single base away is much larger than it.

V is shortened by 4 bases, J by 4 bases, and the region joining them spans 8 bases. In the germline V gene, CDR1 corresponds to MGHRA and CDR2 to YSYEKL. The CDR3 runs 13 residues from the cysteine to the phenylalanine. The retained sequence is limited to the CDR3, 39 bases, with the frame set at the first base. Receptors were amplified or captured by the immunoSEQ multiplex PCR assay. TCRdb provides this immuneACCESS table in a form limited to in-frame rearrangements. Some clones are lacking; in checked studies, under half of them reflect an unresolved V gene, and why the rest are absent is not known. The sample table records roughly 41,000 clones; approximately 91% of these occur just once. The ten largest clones add up to around 7% of the sample.

The V and J segments used are TRBV4-1 and TRBJ2-1; 6 matching bases give a weak D call of TRBD1. The receptor was derived from a female donor with multiple sclerosis, enrolled in a pregnancy study. The sample in question was CD8+ T cells from peripheral blood mononuclear cells, obtained in the third trimester of pregnancy. In nucleotides, the sequence is TGCGCCAGCAGCCCAGGACAGTACAATGAGCAGTTCTTC. This codes for CASSPGQYNEQFF.